What follows describes a single T cell receptor beta chain. Antigen unknown. Trimming stripped 1 base from V and 2 bases from J, with 14 bases between. This CDR3 is 16 amino acids long. The germline V gene encodes CDR1 SGHVS and CDR2 FNYEAQ. This entry comes from a study of T cells in Graves' hyperthyroidism and ophthalmopathy. Study results and limitations: Model output signaled ophthalmopathy a median 6.5 months ahead of onset.

What was amplified from RNA transcripts were TCR beta CDR3 regions. Using the HTBI primer set, a first-round RT-PCR was run on the TCR CDR3. In TCRdb, the multiplex PCR reads were re-called with MiXCR into one record per CDR3 protein. The table shows roughly 740,000 distinct CDR3 sequences, with less than 20% occurring only once. The TCR comes from a man between 18 and 35 years old with Graves' hyperthyroidism. V gene TRBV7-6 combines with J gene TRBJ1-1; no definite D call. Sequencing used blood. In DNA, the CDR3 is TGTGCCAGCAGCTTAGTTAGCGGCACATCAAACACTGAAGCTTTCTTT. Translation gives CASSLVSGTSNTEAFF.